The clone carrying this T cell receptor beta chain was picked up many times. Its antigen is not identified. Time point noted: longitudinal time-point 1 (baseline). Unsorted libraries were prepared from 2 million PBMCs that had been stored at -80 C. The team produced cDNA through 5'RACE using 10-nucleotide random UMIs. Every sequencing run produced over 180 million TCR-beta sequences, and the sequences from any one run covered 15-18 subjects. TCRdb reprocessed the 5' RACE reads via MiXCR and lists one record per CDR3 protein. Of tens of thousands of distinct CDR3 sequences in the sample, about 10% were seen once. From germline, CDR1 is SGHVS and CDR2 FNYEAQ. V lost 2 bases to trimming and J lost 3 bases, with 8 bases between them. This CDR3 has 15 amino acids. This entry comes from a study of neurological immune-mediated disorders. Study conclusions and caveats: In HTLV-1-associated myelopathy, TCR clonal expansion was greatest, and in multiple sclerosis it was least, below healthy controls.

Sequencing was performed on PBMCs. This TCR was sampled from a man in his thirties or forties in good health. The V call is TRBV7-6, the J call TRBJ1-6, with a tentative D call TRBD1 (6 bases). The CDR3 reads CASSLTGSYNSPLHF. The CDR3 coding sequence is TGTGCCAGCAGCTTAACAGGGAGCTATAATTCACCCCTCCACTTT.